These 2 T cell receptor beta chains share one sample of origin, sequenced in a study of vaccination and CD4 T cells after COVID-19. Treatment described: roughly ten-day PBMC culture with coronavirus spike peptide pools or control peptides (ViraFEST assay). The antigens for these receptors are not known. Sequence data for DNA of cultured CD4+ T cells were generated by the Oncomine TCR Beta short-read assay. TCRdb used MiXCR to reprocess the PCR reads, holding one entry per CDR3 protein. The repertoire holds 10,000 to 15,000 distinct CDR3 sequences, with under 60% as singletons. This sample comprised cultured CD4+ T cells from blood, obtained after SARS-CoV-2 vaccination. The receptor source for this set is a human donor with COVID-19.

The chain links TRBV28 to TRBJ1-4; D is uncertain. The CDR3 covers 13 residues. V was clipped by 6 bases and J by 2 bases, with 7 bases between them. The germline gives CDR1 MDHEN, CDR2 SYDVKM. CDR3 region: CASSARTNEKLFF. CDR3 bases: TGTGCCAGCAGCGCAAGGACTAATGAAAAACTGTTTTTT. Full variable domain (missing parts from reference TRBV28 and TRBJ1-4): DVKVTQSSRYLVKRTGEKVFLECVQDMDHENMFWYRQDPGLGLRLIYFSYDVKMKEKGDIPEGYSVSREKKERFSLILESASTNQTSMYLCASSARTNEKLFFGSGTQLSVL.

This clonotype has only a few counts. CDR3 nucleotide sequence: TGCAGTGCTAGAGAATTCTCGACAGGCCTGAACACTGAAGCTTTCTTT. This codes for CSAREFSTGLNTEAFF. This sequence joins TRBV20-1 and TRBJ1-1, with a weak D call TRBD1 (6 bases). The CDR3 sequence is 16 residues long. Germline CDR1 DFQATT, CDR2 SNEGSKA (reference sequence). Trimming cost V 0 bases and J 0 bases, with 14 bases left between them.